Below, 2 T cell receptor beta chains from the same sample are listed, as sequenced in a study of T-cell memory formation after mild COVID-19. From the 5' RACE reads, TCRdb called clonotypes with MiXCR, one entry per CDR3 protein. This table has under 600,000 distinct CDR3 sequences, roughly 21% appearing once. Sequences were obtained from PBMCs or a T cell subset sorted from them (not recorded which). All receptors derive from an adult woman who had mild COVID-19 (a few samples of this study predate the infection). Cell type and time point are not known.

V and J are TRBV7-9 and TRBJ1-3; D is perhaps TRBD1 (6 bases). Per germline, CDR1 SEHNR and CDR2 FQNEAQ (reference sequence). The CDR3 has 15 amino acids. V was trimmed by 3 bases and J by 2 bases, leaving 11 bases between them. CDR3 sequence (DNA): TGTGCCAGCAGCTTTTCAGCAGGGGCTGGAAACACCATATATTTT. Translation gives CASSFSAGAGNTIYF.

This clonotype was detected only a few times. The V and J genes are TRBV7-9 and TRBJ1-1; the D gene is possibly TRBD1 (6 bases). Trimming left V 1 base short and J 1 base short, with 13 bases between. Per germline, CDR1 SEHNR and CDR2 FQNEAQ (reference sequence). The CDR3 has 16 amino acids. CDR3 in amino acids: CASSLVRGGANTEAFF. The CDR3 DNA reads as TGTGCCAGCAGCTTAGTCAGGGGCGGTGCGAACACTGAAGCTTTCTTT.